This TCR beta chain was sequenced during a study of shared clonotypes between healthy human individuals. Investigators divided CD4+ cells into CD45RA+ naive and CD45RA-negative memory subsets. Findings and limits, study-wide: Larger estimated richness was generally recorded for naive subsets relative to memory subsets.

CDR1 LGHNA and CDR2 YNFKEQ come from the germline V gene. Trimming removed 0 bases from V and 2 bases from J, with 11 bases in between. CDR3 length: 15 residues. A deep-level run was used for the assay. Sorted-subset replicate PCRs used about 0.2 ug DNA, 25,000 to 30,000 T cell genomes. The method was immunoSEQ multiplex PCR; TCRdb's version includes in-frame clones alone and lacks a portion of them. The profile shows some 1,400,000 clones, over 95% of them singletons. The sample holds one count of this clone. Antigen unknown. The rearrangement links TRBV4-2 to TRBJ2-7; tentative D call: TRBD1 (5 bases). The TCR comes from a young man in good health. Sequenced: naive CD4+ T cells sorted from blood. Subset indicated: CD45RA+ positively selected. CDR3 sequence: CASSQDTQGAYEQYF. The DNA for the CDR3 is TGTGCCAGCAGCCAAGATACTCAGGGCGCCTACGAGCAGTACTTC.